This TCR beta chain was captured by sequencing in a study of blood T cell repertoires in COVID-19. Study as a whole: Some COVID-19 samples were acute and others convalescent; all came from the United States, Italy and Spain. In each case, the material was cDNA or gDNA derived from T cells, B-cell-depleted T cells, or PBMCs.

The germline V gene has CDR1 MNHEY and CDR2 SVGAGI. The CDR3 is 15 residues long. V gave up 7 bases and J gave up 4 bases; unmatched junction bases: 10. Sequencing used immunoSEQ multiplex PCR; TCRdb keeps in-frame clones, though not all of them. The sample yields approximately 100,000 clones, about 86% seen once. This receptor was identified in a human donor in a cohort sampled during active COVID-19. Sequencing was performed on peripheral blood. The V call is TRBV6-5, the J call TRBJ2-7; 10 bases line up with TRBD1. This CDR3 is CASIRGGTGAYEQYF. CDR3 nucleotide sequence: TGTGCCAGCATCCGGGGGGGGACAGGGGCGTACGAGCAGTACTTC.